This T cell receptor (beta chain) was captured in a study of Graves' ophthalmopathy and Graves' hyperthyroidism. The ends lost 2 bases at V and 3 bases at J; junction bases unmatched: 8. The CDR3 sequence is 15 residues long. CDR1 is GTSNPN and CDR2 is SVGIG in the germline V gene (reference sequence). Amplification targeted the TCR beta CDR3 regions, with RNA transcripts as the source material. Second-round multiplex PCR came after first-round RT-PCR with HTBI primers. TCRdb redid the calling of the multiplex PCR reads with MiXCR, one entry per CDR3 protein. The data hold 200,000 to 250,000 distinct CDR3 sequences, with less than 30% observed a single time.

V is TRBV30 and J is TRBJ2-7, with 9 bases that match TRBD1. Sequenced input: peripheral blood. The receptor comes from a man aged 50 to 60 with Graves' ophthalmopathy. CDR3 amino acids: CAWSPTGTGLYEQYF. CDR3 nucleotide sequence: TGTGCCTGGAGTCCTACCGGGACAGGGCTCTACGAGCAGTACTTC.